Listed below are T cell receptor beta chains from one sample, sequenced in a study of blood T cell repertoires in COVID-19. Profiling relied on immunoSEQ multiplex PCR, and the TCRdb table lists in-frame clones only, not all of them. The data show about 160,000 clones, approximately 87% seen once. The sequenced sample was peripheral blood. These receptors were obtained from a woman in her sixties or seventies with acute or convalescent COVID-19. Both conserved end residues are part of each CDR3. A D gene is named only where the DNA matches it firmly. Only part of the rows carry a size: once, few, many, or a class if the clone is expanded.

CASSVQQAGGPSNEQFF	TGTGCCAGCAGCGTACAGCAAGCGGGAGGGCCATCCAATGAGCAGTTCTTC	TRBD2	.	TRBJ2-1	TRBV7-6
CASSPDRGSSGNTIYF	TGCGCCAGCAGCCCAGACAGGGGAAGCTCTGGAAACACCATATATTTT	TRBD1	.	TRBJ1-3	TRBV5-1
CASILQGKETQYF	TGTGCCAGCATCCTACAGGGAAAAGAGACCCAGTACTTC	.	.	TRBJ2-5	TRBV28
CASSWGQANGYTF	TGTGCCAGCAGCTGGGGACAGGCGAATGGCTACACCTTC	TRBD1	.	TRBJ1-2	TRBV5-6
CSVVTNRGLNTEAFF	TGCAGCGTTGTAACAAACAGGGGACTGAACACTGAAGCTTTCTTT	TRBD1	.	TRBJ1-1	TRBV29-1
CASSYSGGARGNEQFF	TGTGCCAGCAGCTACTCCGGGGGGGCCCGGGGCAATGAGCAGTTCTTC	TRBD2	.	TRBJ2-1	TRBV7-6
CASSRDSYGSGNTIYF	TGCGCCAGCAGCCGAGACAGTTATGGTTCTGGAAACACCATATATTTT	.	.	TRBJ1-3	TRBV4-1
CASSLRPNTGELFF	TGTGCCAGCAGTTTACGTCCGAACACCGGGGAGCTGTTTTTT	.	.	TRBJ2-2	TRBV27
CASSPGLAARDTQYF	TGTGCCAGCTCACCGGGACTAGCGGCCAGGGATACGCAGTATTTT	TRBD2	once	TRBJ2-3	TRBV18
CASSPTSGRETQYF	TGTGCCAGCAGTCCGACTAGCGGAAGGGAGACCCAGTACTTC	TRBD2	.	TRBJ2-5	TRBV6-2/TRBV6-3
CASSPAYYGYTF	TGCGCCAGCAGCCCCGCGTACTATGGCTACACCTTC	.	few	TRBJ1-2	TRBV10-2
CASSSQGARGTDTQYF	TGTGCCAGCAGCTCACAGGGGGCGCGTGGCACAGATACGCAGTATTTT	TRBD1	.	TRBJ2-3	TRBV5-4
CASSPKRGGIPGELFF	TGTGCCAGCTCACCAAAGCGGGGGGGTATCCCCGGGGAGCTGTTTTTT	TRBD2	few	TRBJ2-2	TRBV18
CASSLAEDYGYTF	TGTGCCAGCAGCTTAGCTGAGGATTATGGCTACACCTTC	.	.	TRBJ1-2	TRBV7-8
CASSLEVSGIAGNTIYF	TGTGCCAGCAGCTTAGAGGTTTCGGGGATCGCCGGAAACACCATATATTTT	.	.	TRBJ1-3	TRBV7-6
CASSEERTLLSSGANVLTF	TGTGCCAGCAGTGAAGAGAGGACTCTCCTCAGCTCTGGGGCCAACGTCCTGACTTTC	.	.	TRBJ2-6	TRBV2
CASSSTVFRAGGTNEKLFF	TGTGCCAGCAGTTCCACCGTGTTCAGGGCGGGGGGAACTAATGAAAAACTGTTTTTT	.	.	TRBJ1-4	TRBV27
CAWSQRGTARPGLALAKNIQYF	TGTGCCTGGAGTCAAAGGGGAACAGCCCGACCGGGACTAGCGCTAGCCAAAAACATTCAGTACTTC	TRBD2	.	TRBJ2-4	TRBV30
CATSDLDQDQPQHF	TGTGCCACCAGTGATTTGGATCAGGATCAGCCCCAGCATTTT	.	.	TRBJ1-5	TRBV24-1
CASDWAGGSGYGYTF	TGTGCCAGCGATTGGGCAGGGGGCAGCGGCTATGGCTACACCTTC	TRBD1	.	TRBJ1-2	TRBV2
CASSLGQGRTGELFF	TGTGCCAGCAGCCTGGGACAGGGCAGGACCGGGGAGCTGTTTTTT	TRBD1	.	TRBJ2-2	TRBV13
CASSTLVGVEQYF	TGTGCCAGCAGCACTCTCGTGGGAGTCGAGCAGTACTTC	.	.	TRBJ2-7	TRBV11-2